The next 21 T cell receptor beta chains were all read from a single sample in a study of T-cell memory formation after mild COVID-19. TCRdb re-derived calls from the 5' RACE reads in MiXCR, one entry per CDR3 protein. The repertoire has more than 300,000 distinct CDR3 sequences, roughly an eighth of them found once; the top ten carry roughly 23%. Material for sequencing was PBMCs or a T cell subset sorted from them (not recorded which). The receptors derive from a young man who had mild COVID-19 (a few samples of this study predate the infection). Cell type and time point are not known.

The chain combines TRBV5-1 with TRBJ2-3; D ambiguous. Germline V gene sequence: CDR1 SGHRS, CDR2 YFSETQ. The CDR3 covers 14 residues. V lost 0 bases to trimming and J lost 5 bases, with 10 bases between them. For the CDR3, the DNA is TGCGCCAGCAGCTTGGCCAGAGTTTTAGATACGCAGTATTTT. Protein sequence: CASSLARVLDTQYF. The full variable domain, with the rest looked up from reference TRBV5-1 and TRBJ2-3, is KAGVTQTPRYLIKTRGQQVTLSCSPISGHRSVSWYQQTPGQGLQFLFEYFSETQRNKGNFPGRFSGRQFSNSRSEMNVSTLELGDSALYLCASSLARVLDTQYFGPGTRLTVL.

This clonotype was seen a handful of times. This chain connects TRBV7-9 to TRBJ2-7; 10 nucleotides match TRBD1. J lost 4 bases, V lost 5 bases, and 8 bases had no gene match. From germline, CDR1 is SEHNR and CDR2 FQNEAQ (reference sequence). The CDR3 contains 15 residues. CDR3 region: CASSGSGTGAYEQYF. CDR3 nucleotides: TGTGCCAGCAGCGGCTCCGGGACAGGGGCATACGAGCAGTACTTC.

V and J are TRBV20-1 and TRBJ2-7; 8 positions agree with TRBD2. The CDR3 runs to 13 residues. The V gene's germline CDR1 is DFQATT and CDR2 SNEGSKA (reference sequence). Trimming at V came to 4 bases and at J to 4 bases, leaving 6 bases not matched to a gene. CDR3: CSATGGGLYEQYF. The CDR3 region has the DNA TGCAGTGCTACCGGCGGGGGGCTGTACGAGCAGTACTTC.

The V gene is TRBV7-8, the J gene TRBJ1-1, with a possible D match to TRBD1 (5 bases). The CDR3 is 18 amino acids. V was shortened by 1 base and J by 0 bases, with 18 bases between the two germline ends. CDR1 and CDR2 (germline): SGHVS, FQNEAQ. The CDR3 DNA reads TGTGCCAGCAGCTTAGTAGGAGGGCGTGGGGCCTTGAACACTGAAGCTTTCTTT. This sequence encodes CASSLVGGRGALNTEAFF.

The rearrangement uses TRBV7-9 and TRBJ2-2; the D gene is possibly TRBD2 (5 bases). The CDR3 covers 16 residues. Trimming stripped 3 bases from V and 3 bases from J, with 14 bases between. CDR1 and CDR2 (germline): SEHNR, FQNEAQ (reference sequence). CDR3 amino acids: CASSFTSEWYTGELFF. CDR3 in DNA: TGTGCCAGCAGCTTTACTAGTGAATGGTACACCGGGGAGCTGTTTTTT.

This sequence joins TRBV5-1 and TRBJ2-3, with D perhaps TRBD2 (7 bases). Deletions cut 3 bases from V and 4 bases from J, with 18 bases between. Germline V gives CDR1 SGHRS, CDR2 YFSETQ. The length of the CDR3 is 16 residues. The CDR3 DNA reads as TGCGCCAGCAGCTCCGGCTGGGCGGGGGCGGCAGATACGCAGTATTTT. Amino acid sequence: CASSSGWAGAADTQYF.

V usage is TRBV3-1 and J usage is TRBJ1-3; D possibly corresponds to TRBD1 (5 bases). This CDR3 contains 15 residues. The V end was cut by 1 base, the J end by 4 bases, with 11 bases between. In germline, CDR1 is LGHDT, CDR2 YNNKEL (reference sequence). The CDR3 sequence is CASSQAPGLGNTIYF. CDR3 nucleotides: TGTGCCAGCAGCCAAGCTCCAGGGTTAGGAAACACCATATATTTT. The whole variable domain, remainder taken from reference TRBV3-1 and TRBJ1-3, is DTAVSQTPKYLVTQMGNDKSIKCEQNLGHDTMYWYKQDSKKFLKIMFSYNNKELIINETVPNRFSPKSPDKAHLNLHINSLELGDSAVYFCASSQAPGLGNTIYFGEGSWLTVV.

The rearrangement links TRBV20-1 to TRBJ2-5; TRBD1 might be the D (6 bases). Trimming took off 4 bases at V and 3 bases at J, with 15 bases between the two ends. The CDR3 runs to 14 residues. CDR1 and CDR2 (germline): DFQATT, SNEGSKA (reference sequence). CDR3 nucleotide sequence: TGCAGTGCTACGTTCAGGGGCCGGAAAGAGACCCAGTACTTC. Translating it yields CSATFRGRKETQYF.

The V gene is TRBV30, the J gene TRBJ2-2; D not certain. Deletions cut 0 bases from V and 6 bases from J, with 5 bases between. In germline, CDR1 is GTSNPN, CDR2 SVGIG (reference sequence). CDR3 size: 12 residues. The CDR3 DNA is TGTGCCTGGAGTGTACTATCCGGGGAGCTGTTTTTT. This codes for CAWSVLSGELFF.

This clonotype was seen more than once but under ten times. The chain recombines TRBV5-1 with TRBJ1-1, with D unclear. With 5 bases removed from V and 1 base from J, the gap between germline ends came to 12 bases. CDR3 size: 14 residues. Germline V CDR1 and CDR2: SGHRS, YFSETQ. The CDR3 protein is CASRAESGNTEAFF. The CDR3 coding sequence is TGCGCCAGCAGGGCCGAATCAGGGAACACTGAAGCTTTCTTT.

This clonotype has just a few counts. The chain carries TRBV6-2 or TRBV6-3 and TRBJ2-3; 10 bases are shared with TRBD2. The junction had 7 bases not matched to a gene; V was cut back by 6 bases and J by 4 bases. The germline gives CDR1 MNHEY, CDR2 SVGEGT. The CDR3 has 15 amino acids. This CDR3 is CASRRLAGLSDTQYF. Here the CDR3 DNA reads TGTGCCAGCAGAAGACTAGCGGGTCTCTCAGATACGCAGTATTTT.

The chain combines TRBV3-1 with TRBJ2-3, with 8 bases aligning to TRBD2. The J segment lost 2 bases and the V segment lost 2 bases, leaving 6 bases of the junction unmatched. Germline V CDR1 and CDR2: LGHDT, YNNKEL (reference sequence). This CDR3 region has 16 residues. The CDR3 DNA reads TGTGCCAGCAGCCAACTAGCGGGTGGATACACAGATACGCAGTATTTT. It is translated as CASSQLAGGYTDTQYF.

This chain uses TRBV7-2 with TRBJ1-5; TRBD1 is a possible D gene (5 bases). Trimming took 5 bases from V and 4 from J, leaving 15 bases between them. Germline CDR1 SGHTA, CDR2 FQGNSA. The CDR3 is 15 residues long. For the CDR3, the DNA is TGTGCCAGCAGCCTATGGGGGATAGCGAATCAGCCCCAGCATTTT. Protein product: CASSLWGIANQPQHF.

This clonotype was seen a handful of times. The genes are TRBV29-1 and TRBJ2-1; D perhaps matches TRBD2 (5 bases). Germline CDR1 and CDR2: SQVTM and ANQGSEA. This CDR3 has 11 residues. Trimming cost V 1 base and J 15 bases, with 13 bases left between them. The CDR3: CSVEVESSPFF. Here the CDR3 DNA reads TGCAGCGTTGAAGTTGAGTCTAGCCCGTTCTTC.

This clonotype was counted a few times. The chain links TRBV7-3 to TRBJ1-6, with a possible D match to TRBD1 (5 bases). Germline V gives CDR1 SGHTA, CDR2 FQGTGA. This CDR3 region has 15 residues. V was shortened by 3 bases and J by 7 bases, with 13 bases between the two germline ends. DNA for the CDR3: TGTGCCAGCAGCTTCCAAGGGGCGGGAAATTCACCCCTCCACTTT. Translating gives CASSFQGAGNSPLHF.

This clonotype was counted between two and nine times. The rearrangement uses TRBV12-3 or TRBV12-4 and TRBJ1-2; 7 nucleotides align to TRBD1. V shed 6 bases and J 4 bases; nucleotides not matched to a gene: 5. The CDR3 totals 13 residues. DNA for the CDR3: TGTGCCAGCAGCCAGGGGGAAACCTATGGCTACACCTTC. Translated, it gives CASSQGETYGYTF.

J is TRBJ2-5 and V is TRBV11-2; weak D call: TRBD2 (5 bases). CDR1 and CDR2 (germline): SGHAT, FQNNGV. Trimming took off 3 bases at V and 5 bases at J, with 13 bases between the two ends. The CDR3 is 14 amino acids. CDR3: CASSFGVRDETQYF. DNA of the CDR3: TGTGCCAGCAGCTTTGGGGTGAGGGATGAGACCCAGTACTTC.

The rearrangement joins TRBV7-3 to TRBJ2-2; possibly TRBD1 or TRBD2 for D (5 bases each). The V and J ends lost 6 bases and 2 bases respectively, with 10 bases between them. This CDR3 spans 14 amino acids. CDR1 is SGHTA, CDR2 FQGTGA, per germline. The CDR3 reads CASRRDRNTGELFF. The CDR3 coding sequence is TGTGCCAGCAGACGGGACCGCAACACCGGGGAGCTGTTTTTT.

The chain joins TRBV3-1 to TRBJ1-2; tentative D call: TRBD1 (5 bases). The germline gives CDR1 LGHDT, CDR2 YNNKEL (reference sequence). V was clipped by 2 bases and J by 7 bases, with 17 bases between them. The CDR3 extends over 15 amino acids. The DNA of the CDR3 is TGTGCCAGCAGCCAACGGGGCTCCGAACGTGGTGGCTACACCTTC. Residues: CASSQRGSERGGYTF.

The J gene is TRBJ2-2, the V gene TRBV19; 9 positions match TRBD1. This CDR3 contains 14 residues. V gave up 7 bases and J gave up 3 bases; unmatched junction bases: 3. Per the germline V gene, CDR1 is LNHDA and CDR2 is SQIVND (reference sequence). CDR3 sequence (DNA): TGTGCCAGTAACAGACAGGGGGACACCGGGGAGCTGTTTTTT. It encodes CASNRQGDTGELFF.

CDR3 sequence (DNA): TGTGCCAGCAGCTTAGCACTACCGGGACAGGGGACCGGGGAGCTGTTTTTT. Translation gives CASSLALPGQGTGELFF. The chain is built from TRBV7-6 and TRBJ2-2, with TRBD1 matching 10 bases. This CDR3 contains 17 residues. The germline V gene has CDR1 SGHVS and CDR2 FNYEAQ. V lost 0 bases, J lost 5 bases, and 6 bases stayed unmatched. The full variable domain, completed using reference TRBV7-6 and TRBJ2-2, is GAGVSQSPRYKVTKRGQDVALRCDPISGHVSLYWYRQALGQGPEFLTYFNYEAQQDKSGLPNDRFSAERPEGSISTLTIQRTEQRDSAMYRCASSLALPGQGTGELFFGEGSRLTVL.